These T cell receptor beta chains were read from a single sample in a study of T cell responses to AZD1222 COVID-19 vaccine. Sequenced by immunoSEQ multiplex PCR; TCRdb stores in-frame clones only, minus some. The ten top clones account for around 2.4%, within a sample of over 140,000 clones. The sample consisted of peripheral blood. The receptors shown here come from an adult in good health. The CDR3 runs from the conserved cysteine through the conserved F or W. The D gene is left open where the match is weak.

j_gene | d_gene | v_gene | CDR3nt | CDR3aa
TRBJ2-5 | NA | TRBV28 | TGTGCCAGCAGTTTGGGGACTCCGAAGTACTTC | CASSLGTPKYF
TRBJ2-5 | TRBD1 | TRBV28 | TGTGCCAGCAGGGGACAGGGGCCGCCAGAGACCCAGTACTTC | CASRGQGPPETQYF
TRBJ2-1 | NA | TRBV4-1 | TGCGCCAGCAGCCAAGAGTCCGGAACCTACAATGAGCAGTTCTTC | CASSQESGTYNEQFF
TRBJ2-7 | NA | TRBV3-1/TRBV3-2 | TGTGCCAGCAGCTTCACCGGAGCCTACGAGCAGTACTTC | CASSFTGAYEQYF
TRBJ1-2 | NA | TRBV5-1 | TGCGCCAGCAGCTTGGAGGGGCGGGATTTCGATGGCTACACCTTC | CASSLEGRDFDGYTF
TRBJ1-6 | NA | TRBV4-2 | TGTGCCAGCAGCCAAGAGAACCGGGGCCTGACTAATTCACCCCTCCACTTT | CASSQENRGLTNSPLHF
TRBJ1-1 | NA | TRBV4-1 | TGCGCCAGCAGCACTGTGGACAGATCAAACACTGAAGCTTTCTTT | CASSTVDRSNTEAFF
TRBJ1-1 | NA | TRBV30 | TGTGCCTGGAGTGTACTTCACAGGGCCACTGAAGCTTTCTTT | CAWSVLHRATEAFF
TRBJ1-5 | NA | TRBV5-6 | TGTGCCAGCAGCCAAGGACGGGGCAATCAGCCCCAGCATTTT | CASSQGRGNQPQHF
TRBJ2-5 | NA | TRBV7-2 | TGTGCCAGCAGCTCCCCCCACCACCCCGGATCCGGCCAAGAGACCCAGTACTTC | CASSSPHHPGSGQETQYF
TRBJ1-2 | TRBD1 | TRBV7-2 | TGTGCCAGCAGCCCATCTAGGGCGGGCAGGGGGCCTTGGGGCTACACCTTC | CASSPSRAGRGPWGYTF
TRBJ2-1 | NA | TRBV6-5 | TGTGCCAGCAGCCGGGACTCAACTCCCCACAATGAGCAGTTCTTC | CASSRDSTPHNEQFF
TRBJ2-3 | NA | TRBV2 | TGTGCCAGCAGTGAAGCGCTTCTGCGAAAAGGGTCCGATACGCAGTATTTT | CASSEALLRKGSDTQYF
TRBJ1-1 | NA | TRBV5-1 | TGCGCCAGCAGCTTTTTACAGGTGAACACTGAAGCTTTCTTT | CASSFLQVNTEAFF
TRBJ1-2 | NA | TRBV6-1 | TGTGCCAGCAGGAGAGAGGGTTCTAACTATGGCTACACCTTC | CASRREGSNYGYTF
TRBJ1-1 | NA | TRBV29-1 | TGCAGCGTTGCGGAGGCAATGGGGCCAGCTTTCTTT | CSVAEAMGPAFF
TRBJ2-7 | NA | TRBV28 | TGTGCCAGCCTTTCTCGGGGGCGGGGGCCCTACGAGCAGTACTTC | CASLSRGRGPYEQYF
TRBJ2-1 | NA | TRBV11-1 | TGTGCCAGCAGCCCAAATATGGGACCACCGGTGAATGAGCAGTTCTTC | CASSPNMGPPVNEQFF
TRBJ1-5 | NA | TRBV4-1 | TGCGCCAGCAGCCATGGGGAAGAAAATAGCAATCAGCCCCAGCATTTT | CASSHGEENSNQPQHF
TRBJ1-2 | NA | TRBV10-2 | TGCGCCAGCAGTGACAGTCAGAACTATGGCTACACCTTC | CASSDSQNYGYTF
TRBJ2-1 | TRBD1 | TRBV18 | TGTGCCAGCTCACCATTAGGGGGCGAGAATGAGCAGTTCTTC | CASSPLGGENEQFF
TRBJ2-3 | NA | TRBV19 | TGTGCCAGTTCTCCGCGGACAGGCACAGATACGCAGTATTTT | CASSPRTGTDTQYF
TRBJ1-2 | NA | TRBV12-3/TRBV12-4 | TGTGCCAGCAGTTTGTCACACCCAGATGGCTACACCTTC | CASSLSHPDGYTF
TRBJ2-7 | NA | TRBV5-1 | TGCGCCAGCAGCTTTGAGGGCTACGAGCAGTACTTC | CASSFEGYEQYF
TRBJ1-5 | NA | TRBV7-3 | TGTGCCAGCAGCTTTTGTTCCAGCAATCAGCCCCAGCATTTT | CASSFCSSNQPQHF
TRBJ1-1 | NA | TRBV7-2 | TGTGCCAGCAGCTTAGTGGGGAGGGACACTGAAGCTTTCTTT | CASSLVGRDTEAFF
TRBJ1-1 | NA | TRBV7-6 | TGTGCCAGCAGCCTGGGTGTGACCACTGAAGCTTTCTTT | CASSLGVTTEAFF
TRBJ1-1 | NA | TRBV11-1 | TGTGCCAGCAGCTCCCCCAGGGCAGGCCAGAACACTGAAGCTTTCTTT | CASSSPRAGQNTEAFF
TRBJ1-2 | TRBD1 | TRBV7-9 | TGTGCCAGCAGCCCCCCTGGGACAGGGAACTATGGCTACACCTTC | CASSPPGTGNYGYTF
TRBJ1-2 | NA | TRBV5-6 | TGTGCCAGCAGCTTAGGGCCAGGGGAGGATGGCTACACCTTC | CASSLGPGEDGYTF
TRBJ1-2 | TRBD1 | TRBV2 | TGTGCCAGCACAGGGGGCAGGGGTCGGGGCTACACCTTC | CASTGGRGRGYTF
TRBJ1-6 | NA | TRBV5-5 | TGTGCCAGCAGCTTTTCCACGAAGGGTAATTCACCCCTCCACTTT | CASSFSTKGNSPLHF
TRBJ2-3 | TRBD1 | TRBV18 | TGTGCCAGCTCACCAACAGGGGGCTCAGATACGCAGTATTTT | CASSPTGGSDTQYF
TRBJ1-2 | NA | TRBV6-1 | TGTGCCAGCAGTGAATTATTAACGGACGTTACTATCTATGGCTACACCTTC | CASSELLTDVTIYGYTF
TRBJ1-2 | NA | TRBV5-4 | TGTGCCAGCAGCTTGCCCTGGGCCTATGGCTACACCTTC | CASSLPWAYGYTF
TRBJ1-6 | NA | TRBV6-1 | TGTGCCAGCAGTGAGATCGGCAGAAATAATTCACCCCTCCACTTT | CASSEIGRNNSPLHF
TRBJ2-6 | NA | TRBV6-4 | TGTGCCAGCAGTGAAGAGGGCTCTGGGGCCAACGTCCTGACTTTC | CASSEEGSGANVLTF
TRBJ2-4 | TRBD1 | TRBV11-2 | TGTGCCAGCAGCGGGAGGGACAGGGGAAGAAACATTCAGTACTTC | CASSGRDRGRNIQYF
TRBJ1-4 | NA | TRBV5-1 | TGCGCCAGCAGCTCTGGACACGTCGCAACTAATGAAAAACTGTTTTTT | CASSSGHVATNEKLFF
TRBJ1-5 | NA | TRBV6-1 | TGTGCCAGCAGTGAGGGTCAGGTCAATCAGCCCCAGCATTTT | CASSEGQVNQPQHF
TRBJ2-7 | NA | TRBV10-3 | TGTGCCATCAGTGGCGAAGGCGTGGCACGGCGGTTATACGAGCAGTACTTC | CAISGEGVARRLYEQYF
TRBJ1-2 | TRBD1 | TRBV25-1 | TGTGCCAGCAGAGATACCGGGACAGGGGCCGGCTACACCTTC | CASRDTGTGAGYTF
TRBJ1-2 | TRBD1 | TRBV30 | TGTGCCTGGAGTGTTGCCGGGACAGCGACTGGCTACACCTTC | CAWSVAGTATGYTF
TRBJ2-7 | NA | TRBV25-1 | TGTGCCAGCAGTGAACGAGGGCTCGCCTACGAGCAGTACTTC | CASSERGLAYEQYF
TRBJ2-7 | NA | TRBV4-2 | TGTGCCAGCAGCCGGATTTCAACCTCCTACGAGCAGTACTTC | CASSRISTSYEQYF
TRBJ1-6 | NA | TRBV7-9 | TGTGCCAGCAGCTTAGCAGCAGGGTCCTATAATTCACCCCTCCACTTT | CASSLAAGSYNSPLHF